This section outlines one T cell receptor (beta chain) sequence together with its context. Its antigen is as yet unknown. Built from TCR beta cDNA, the libraries had unique molecular identifiers in them. A single record per CDR3 protein comes from TCRdb applying MiXCR to the PCR reads. The data show 650,000 to 850,000 distinct CDR3 sequences, roughly 46% seen once. These data belong to a study of post-analysis software for immune sequencing data. General observations from the study: Batch-mates among the samples co-clustered strongly by F measure.

The clonotype was recovered from a girl aged 10-17 years with multiple sclerosis. Sample: blood.

CDR3 bases: TGTGCCAGCAGGGGACTAGCGGGCGGGTTCTTC. It encodes CASRGLAGGFF. The chain links TRBV2 to TRBJ2-1; TRBD2 matches at 12 bases. Germline CDR1 reads SNHLY; CDR2 reads FYNNEI. The ends lost 6 bases at V and 15 bases at J; junction bases unmatched: 3. There are 11 residues in the CDR3.